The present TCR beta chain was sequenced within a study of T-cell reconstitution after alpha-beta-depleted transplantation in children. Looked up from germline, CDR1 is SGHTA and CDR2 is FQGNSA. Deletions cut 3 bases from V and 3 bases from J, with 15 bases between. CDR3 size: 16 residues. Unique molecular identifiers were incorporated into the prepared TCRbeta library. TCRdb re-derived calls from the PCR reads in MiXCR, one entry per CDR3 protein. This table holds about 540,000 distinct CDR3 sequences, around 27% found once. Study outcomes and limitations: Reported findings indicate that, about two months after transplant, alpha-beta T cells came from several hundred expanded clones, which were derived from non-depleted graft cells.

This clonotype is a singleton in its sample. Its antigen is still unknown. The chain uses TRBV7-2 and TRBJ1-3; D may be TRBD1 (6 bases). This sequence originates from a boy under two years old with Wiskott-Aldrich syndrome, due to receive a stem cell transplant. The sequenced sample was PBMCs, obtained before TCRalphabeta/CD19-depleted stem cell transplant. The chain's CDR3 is CASSFQTGNFGNTIYF. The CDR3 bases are TGTGCCAGCAGCTTCCAGACAGGAAATTTTGGAAACACCATATATTTT.